Below, 12 T cell receptor beta chains from the same sample are listed, as sequenced in a study of T cell repertoires in cytomegalovirus infection. One entry per CDR3 protein, called by TCRdb with MiXCR from the reads. The sample records 830,000 or so distinct CDR3 sequences, approximately 29% being singletons. Their target antigens are unknown. The sequences come from cultured CD8+ T cells from PBMCs, collected from culture after CMV antigen stimulation. All receptors come from a human donor in good health (CMV status not recorded). Some clones in this sample may be carry-over from other donors' samples.

This clonotype occurred a few times. The chain has TRBV6-2 or TRBV6-3 and TRBJ2-3; a possible D gene is TRBD1 (6 bases). Trimming cost V 4 bases and J 2 bases, with 10 bases left between them. The CDR3 is made up of 14 amino acids. CDR1 MNHEY and CDR2 SVGEGT come from the germline V gene. Written as DNA, the CDR3 is TGTGCCAGCAGTTTTTGGACAGACACAGATACGCAGTATTTT. Translated: CASSFWTDTDTQYF.

The CDR3 protein is CASSLGQGVGTNEKLFF. In DNA, the CDR3 is TGTGCCAGCAGCTTAGGACAGGGGGTGGGGACTAATGAAAAACTGTTTTTT. V is TRBV7-2 and J is TRBJ1-4; TRBD1 agrees at 9 bases. The ends lost 1 base at V and 2 bases at J; junction bases unmatched: 5. Germline V gene lookup returns CDR1 SGHTA and CDR2 FQGNSA. There are 17 residues in the CDR3.

This chain connects TRBV19 to TRBJ2-1; possible D gene TRBD1, 6 bases. V was cut by 7 bases and J by 6 bases, with 13 bases left in between. This CDR3 is 13 amino acids long. In germline, CDR1 is LNHDA, CDR2 SQIVND (reference sequence). CDR3 amino acids: CASTTTGPNEQFF. CDR3 sequence (DNA): TGTGCCAGTACCACGACAGGACCCAATGAGCAGTTCTTC.

This clonotype has just a few counts. The chain employs TRBV15 and TRBJ2-2; 9 nucleotides agree with TRBD2. V lost 5 bases, J lost 2 bases, and 6 bases stayed unmatched. The length of the CDR3 is 16 residues. Germline V gives CDR1 LNHNV, CDR2 YYDKDF (reference sequence). The CDR3 DNA reads as TGTGCCACCAGCCCCGGCGGGGGGGCCAACACCGGGGAGCTGTTTTTT. Protein: CATSPGGGANTGELFF.

Remarks on this clonotype: One junction end disagrees with the germline gene, perhaps due to a read error. The chain carries TRBV11-2 and TRBJ2-2; possibly TRBD1 or TRBD2 for D (6 bases each). Germline V gene sequence: CDR1 SGHAT, CDR2 FQNNGV. The length of the CDR3 is 17 residues. In nucleotides, the CDR3 is TGTGCCAGCGGCTTAGAACTGAGTCAGGGGAGGACCGGGGAGCTGTTTTTT. Translation: CASGLELSQGRTGELFF. The whole variable domain, filled in from reference TRBV11-2 and TRBJ2-2, reads EAGVAQSPRYKIIEKRQSVAFWCNPISGHATLYWYQQILGQGPKLLIQFQNNGVVDDSQLPKDRFSAERLKGVDSTLKIQPAKLEDSAVYLCASGLELSQGRTGELFFGEGSRLTVL.

This clonotype was observed a handful of times. This chain uses TRBV9 with TRBJ2-3, with D possibly being TRBD1 or TRBD2 (6 bases each). Germline V gene data show CDR1 as SGDLS and CDR2 as YYNGEE. The CDR3 consists of 17 residues. Deletions cut 3 bases from V and 2 bases from J, with 19 bases between. CDR3 sequence: CASSASVFGGFTDTQYF. The DNA of the CDR3 is TGTGCCAGCAGCGCCTCAGTGTTCGGGGGCTTCACAGATACGCAGTATTTT.

The chain recombines TRBV28 with TRBJ1-4; no clear D gene. V lost 3 bases to trimming and J lost 8 bases, with 13 bases between them. CDR1 is MDHEN and CDR2 is SYDVKM in the germline V gene. This CDR3 has 14 residues. CDR3 coding DNA: TGTGCCAGCAGTTTTGAGGGAGTAGGAGAAAAACTGTTTTTT. Its protein is CASSFEGVGEKLFF.

To note about this clonotype: Since a much larger clone is just one base distant, this may be a read error. This chain joins TRBV6-2 or TRBV6-3 and TRBJ1-3; perhaps TRBD1 as D (5 bases). With 10 bases removed from V and 0 bases from J, the gap between germline ends came to 16 bases. There are 15 residues in the CDR3. CDR1 and CDR2 from the germline V gene are MNHEY and SVGEGT. Here the CDR3 reads CANKSDRSSGNTIYF. The DNA for the CDR3 is TGTGCCAACAAATCTGACAGATCCTCTGGAAACACCATATATTTT.

The CDR3 reads CASSTSVGVMDIQYF. The CDR3 region has the DNA TGTGCCAGCAGCACTTCGGTCGGGGTAATGGACATTCAGTACTTC. J is TRBJ2-4 and V is TRBV7-6, with a weak D call TRBD2 (5 bases). The CDR3 sequence is 15 residues long. CDR1 is SGHVS and CDR2 is FNYEAQ in the germline V gene. Trimming cost V 5 bases and J 8 bases, with 19 bases left between them.

The J gene is TRBJ2-5, the V gene TRBV27; 9 bases match TRBD1. The CDR3 runs 16 residues. V gave up 8 bases and J gave up 4 bases; unmatched junction bases: 14. The germline CDR1 and CDR2 sequences are MNHEY and SMNVEV (reference sequence). The CDR3 spells CASFLRTGAPVETQYF. CDR3 nucleotides: TGTGCCAGCTTCCTTCGGACAGGGGCCCCGGTAGAGACCCAGTACTTC.

A few counts support this clonotype. The chain is built from TRBV7-2 and TRBJ1-2; D gene ambiguous. Germline-derived CDR1 and CDR2 are SGHTA and FQGNSA. Deletions cut 4 bases from V and 0 bases from J, with 9 bases between. The CDR3 is made up of 14 amino acids. CDR3 loop: CASSSREANYGYTF. CDR3 in DNA: TGTGCCAGCAGCTCCCGGGAAGCTAACTATGGCTACACCTTC.

The chain couples TRBV7-9 to TRBJ1-5; D is uncertain. The CDR3 is made up of 15 amino acids. Trimming shortened V by 1 base and J by 2 bases, and 9 bases separated the two germline ends. The germline gives CDR1 SEHNR, CDR2 FQNEAQ (reference sequence). In DNA, the CDR3 is TGTGCCAGCAGCTTAGAAGTTATCGGCAATCAGCCCCAGCATTTT. Translated: CASSLEVIGNQPQHF.